This T cell receptor (beta chain) derives from a study of shared clonotypes between healthy human individuals. Profiled with immunoSEQ multiplex PCR; TCRdb holds only in-frame clones, not every one. The table includes some 1 million clones, more than 65% detected once. Germline V CDR1 and CDR2: LGHNT, FRNRAP. V was cut by 6 bases and J by 5 bases, with 14 bases left in between. This CDR3 comprises 14 residues. This clone has a single count. The chain employs TRBV12-5 and TRBJ1-5; perhaps TRBD1 as D (6 bases). This receptor was obtained from a man in his late teens or twenties in good health. Input material: memory CD4+ T cells sorted from blood. Subset meaning: CD45RA-negative fraction. CDR3 in amino acids: CASGPQGTYQPQHF. The CDR3 DNA sequence: TGTGCTAGTGGCCCCCAGGGGACCTATCAGCCCCAGCATTTT. Full variable domain (rest looked up from reference TRBV12-5 and TRBJ1-5): DARVTQTPRHKVTEMGQEVTMRCQPILGHNTVFWYRQTMMQGLELLAYFRNRAPLDDSGMPKDRFSAEMPDATLATLKIQPSEPRDSAVYFCASGPQGTYQPQHFGDGTRLSIL.